The clone carrying this T cell receptor beta chain was observed a few times. It was with a sample-barcoded 5' primer and a J-beta primer mix that a second PCR of about 6 to 12 cycles was run. From the 5' RACE reads, TCRdb called clonotypes with MiXCR, one entry per CDR3 protein. The sample contains just over 1 million distinct CDR3 sequences, 40% to 45% of which appear only once. The sample is drawn from a study of blood T cells in healthy people across ages. The specimen sequenced was blood. This receptor was identified in a woman aged 60-70 years in good health.

In nucleotides, the CDR3 is TGTGCCATCAGTGAGTCTACAGCTAGCACAGATACGCAGTATTTT. Its protein is CAISESTASTDTQYF. V is TRBV10-3 and J is TRBJ2-3; D uncertain. Germline V gene lookup returns CDR1 ENHRY and CDR2 SYGVKD. V was cut by 0 bases and J by 0 bases, with 7 bases left in between. The CDR3 contains 15 residues.